The TCR beta chain under discussion was sequenced for a study of regulatory T cells in long-lasting Graves disease. HTBI primers from iRepertoire and Arm-PCR of CDR3 regions yielded the TCR beta libraries. Under the authors' procedure: Sample data revealed roughly 62 TRBV and about 15 TRBJ segments. TCRdb re-analysed the multiplex PCR reads in MiXCR, keeping a single row per CDR3 protein. TCRdb's processing, not the authors' own work, is the source of the V and J calls. The data hold fewer than 650,000 distinct CDR3 sequences, with 15% to 20% observed a single time. The junction had 3 bases not matched to a gene; V was cut back by 2 bases and J by 5 bases. Per germline, CDR1 KGHSH and CDR2 LQKENI. This CDR3 has 14 amino acids. Whole-study results and caveats: Since the sample size was small, accuracy may have been reduced. Whereas new patients shared about a thousand public clonotypes, persistent patients shared more, at approximately 2,500.

Time point noted: newly diagnosed GD, antithyroid drugs for less than 3 months. From PBMCs, RNA was extracted and then used to make the TCR library. A word on this clonotype: Its antigen remains unknown.

These data also featured in a second study, about T cells in Graves' hyperthyroidism and ophthalmopathy. From that report: Hyperthyroidism had been newly diagnosed in patients aged 18 to 65, and its duration was under 2 months.

The material sequenced was peripheral blood mononuclear cells (PBMCs), taken at new diagnosis, from a patient treated with antithyroid drugs. The sequence was obtained from a young woman with Graves disease. The chain combines TRBV18 with TRBJ2-1; 7 nucleotides agree with TRBD2. CDR3 nucleotide sequence: TGTGCCAGCTCACCAGGGGCGGGAGACAATGAGCAGTTCTTC. It translates to CASSPGAGDNEQFF.